This note documents a single TCR beta chain sequence. Antigen specificity is unknown. Deep sequencing aimed at 1 in 200,000 to 1 in 1 million T cells' resolution. The data were produced by immunoSEQ multiplex PCR, yet TCRdb's version contains in-frame clones alone and is incomplete. The profile shows 12,000 to 15,000 clones, 52% of them singletons. Germline V gene sequence: CDR1 MNHNY, CDR2 SVGAGI (reference sequence). The CDR3 is 15 amino acids. The V and J ends lost 1 base and 4 bases respectively, with 8 bases between them. This specimen belongs to a study of cytotoxic CD8 clonotypes in ibrutinib-treated CLL. Study-wide background: Within the patient group, about a dozen were relapsed/refractory and approximately 14 treatment-naive, and 17 were IGHV unmutated. Study-wide points: Contraction or stability on treatment was seen for public clonotypes, which were uncommon.

V gene TRBV6-6 combines with J gene TRBJ2-6; D uncertain. Specimen: PBMCs, collected at an approximately 26-month disease-progression time point, from a patient treated with ibrutinib. This TCR came from a human donor with chronic lymphocytic leukemia. This CDR3 is CASSYLRPGANVLTF. The CDR3 DNA sequence: TGTGCCAGCAGTTACTTAAGACCCGGGGCCAACGTCCTGACTTTC.